A single sample gave rise to the 30 T cell receptor beta chains below, sequenced in a study of T cells in Graves' hyperthyroidism and ophthalmopathy. Using RNA transcripts as the source, TCR beta CDR3 regions were amplified. A first-round RT-PCR of the TCR CDR3 used the HTBI primer set. TCRdb passed the multiplex PCR reads through MiXCR, listing each CDR3 protein once. The table includes 500,000 to 650,000 distinct CDR3 sequences, more than 14% detected once. Material: blood. The source of these receptors is a woman aged 45-59 years with Graves' ophthalmopathy.

Details on this clonotype: A much larger clone differs from this one at a single base, so this may be a read error. This rearrangement joins TRBV20-1 to TRBJ2-7; no clear D gene. The germline CDR1 and CDR2 sequences are DFQATT and SNEGSKA (reference sequence). The CDR3 is made up of 14 amino acids. The germline V and J ends were trimmed by 6 bases and 1 base, with 16 bases remaining between them. The DNA for the CDR3 is TGCAGTGCCGTATTGGAGAGAGCTTCCTACGAGCAGTACTTC. Translation gives CSAVLERASYEQYF.

In this sample, this clonotype turned up many times. This rearrangement joins TRBV6-1 to TRBJ1-1; no definite D call. V lost 6 bases, J lost 5 bases, and 10 bases lay in between. Germline values: CDR1 MNHNS, CDR2 SASEGT. The CDR3 spans 12 residues. DNA of the CDR3: TGTGCCAGCAGGCAAGGGAGTACTGAAGCTTTCTTT. This encodes CASRQGSTEAFF.

This clonotype was counted a few times. CDR3 in DNA: TGCAGTGCTAGAGAGGGTAGCGGAGCGTACGAGCAGTACTTC. Amino acid sequence: CSAREGSGAYEQYF. The gene calls are TRBV20-1 and TRBJ2-7; maybe TRBD2 (6 bases). Germline V gene lookup returns CDR1 DFQATT and CDR2 SNEGSKA (reference sequence). The germline V and J ends were trimmed by 0 bases and 4 bases, with 13 bases remaining between them. CDR3 length equals 14 residues.

This clonotype was recorded at least ten times. The chain links TRBV3-1 to TRBJ2-1; either TRBD1 or TRBD2 may supply D (5 bases each). Trimming took 1 base from V and 5 from J, leaving 12 bases between them. Germline CDR1 reads LGHDT; CDR2 reads YNNKEL (reference sequence). The CDR3 is made up of 15 amino acids. CDR3 residues: CASSQVSQGHNEQFF. DNA for the CDR3: TGTGCCAGCAGCCAAGTCAGTCAGGGACACAATGAGCAGTTCTTC.

This clonotype was counted a few times. The chain employs TRBV12-3 or TRBV12-4 and TRBJ2-1, with D hard to call. This CDR3 has 13 residues. Trimming stripped 2 bases from V and 4 bases from J, with 6 bases between. In DNA form, the CDR3 reads TGTGCCAGCAGTTTATTGCGGTACAATGAGCAGTTCTTC. Translated: CASSLLRYNEQFF.

In regard to this clonotype: Since a much larger clone is just one base distant, this may be a read error. The V and J genes are TRBV11-2 and TRBJ1-6, with D uncertain. Germline CDR1 and CDR2: SGHAT and FQNNGV. Trimming removed 5 bases at V and 2 bases at J, with 13 bases between. This CDR3 region has 16 residues. The CDR3 DNA reads TGTGCCAGCAGCCCTGGTTGGAGGGCCTATAATTCACCCCTCCACTTT. It encodes CASSPGWRAYNSPLHF.

This clonotype was picked up many times. The chain has TRBV20-1 and TRBJ2-1, with 13 bases identical to TRBD2. The CDR3 is 15 amino acids. The J segment lost 5 bases and the V segment lost 3 bases, leaving 4 bases of the junction unmatched. The germline gives CDR1 DFQATT, CDR2 SNEGSKA (reference sequence). The CDR3 DNA reads TGCAGTGCTAGCTCAGGGACTAGCGGGAACAATGAGCAGTTCTTC. As protein: CSASSGTSGNNEQFF.

This clonotype has just one count. V is TRBV14 and J is TRBJ2-1; D ambiguous. Trimming removed 0 bases from V and 9 bases from J, with 12 bases in between. CDR1 and CDR2 from the germline V gene are SGHDN and FVKESK. This CDR3 spans 14 amino acids. The CDR3 DNA reads as TGTGCCAGCAGCCAAGATTCGGGCGCCACTGAGCAGTTCTTC. Amino acid sequence: CASSQDSGATEQFF.

This clonotype was detected ten times or more. This chain links TRBV12-3 or TRBV12-4 with TRBJ2-7; a possible D gene is TRBD1 (6 bases). V lost 3 bases, J lost 6 bases, and 15 bases lay in between. There are 14 residues in the CDR3. The CDR3, as DNA: TGTGCCAGCAGTTTGTTTACGGACAGATCCGAGCAGTACTTC. This gives the protein CASSLFTDRSEQYF.

This sequence joins TRBV7-2 and TRBJ1-3; 7 positions match TRBD1. The length of the CDR3 is 14 residues. In germline, CDR1 is SGHTA, CDR2 FQGNSA. After removal of 1 base from V and 4 bases from J, the junction contained 1 base not matched to a gene. For the CDR3, the DNA is TGTGCCAGCAGCTTAGGAGGGGGCGGAAACACCATATATTTT. It specifies CASSLGGGGNTIYF.

This clonotype was detected many times. V usage is TRBV7-3 and J usage is TRBJ2-2, with 8 bases that match TRBD1. The junction had 5 bases not matched to a gene; V was cut back by 1 base and J by 4 bases. CDR1 SGHTA and CDR2 FQGTGA come from the germline V gene. The CDR3 length is 16 residues. The CDR3 protein is CASSLMQGAITGELFF. The CDR3 region has the DNA TGTGCCAGCAGCTTAATGCAGGGGGCTATCACCGGGGAGCTGTTTTTT.

The genes are TRBV30 and TRBJ2-1; 7 bases are a match to TRBD1. This CDR3 spans 15 amino acids. Germline V gene lookup returns CDR1 GTSNPN and CDR2 SVGIG (reference sequence). The J segment lost 4 bases and the V segment lost 1 base, leaving 7 bases of the junction unmatched. The CDR3 region has the DNA TGTGCCTGGAGTGCCGGGACAGAGTATTACAATGAGCAGTTCTTC. Its translation: CAWSAGTEYYNEQFF.

This clonotype was picked up many times. The chain carries TRBV7-2 and TRBJ2-7, with TRBD2 identical over 8 bases. This CDR3 contains 17 residues. V was clipped by 1 base and J by 3 bases; unmatched bases: 11. Germline CDR1 reads SGHTA; CDR2 reads FQGNSA. CDR3 loop: CASSLELADYHYYEQYF. As DNA, the CDR3 is TGTGCCAGCAGCTTAGAACTAGCGGACTACCATTACTACGAGCAGTACTTC.

Only a few counts were recorded for this clonotype. The J gene is TRBJ1-4, the V gene TRBV6-5, with D perhaps matching TRBD1 (5 bases). Germline-derived CDR1 and CDR2 are MNHEY and SVGAGI. The CDR3 has 17 residues. The V gene lost 0 bases and the J gene lost 1 base, with 12 bases spanning the gap. CDR3 bases: TGTGCCAGCAGTTACTCGAGTGGGGGGATAACTAATGAAAAACTGTTTTTT. Amino acids: CASSYSSGGITNEKLFF.

This clonotype appeared a few times. The genes are TRBV19 and TRBJ2-3; D gene ambiguous. The V and J ends lost 7 bases and 2 bases respectively, with 10 bases between them. Germline V gives CDR1 LNHDA, CDR2 SQIVND (reference sequence). CDR3 length: 13 amino acids. CDR3 amino acids: CASIGRYTDTQYF. The DNA for the CDR3 is TGTGCCAGTATCGGGCGGTACACAGATACGCAGTATTTT.

This clonotype was recorded at least ten times. This chain connects TRBV29-1 to TRBJ1-1; possible D gene TRBD1, 6 bases. The CDR3 is made up of 12 amino acids. Germline V gene lookup returns CDR1 SQVTM and CDR2 ANQGSEA. V was cut by 8 bases and J by 3 bases, with 13 bases left in between. The CDR3: CSSQGRHTEAFF. As DNA, the CDR3 is TGCAGCTCACAGGGTCGGCACACTGAAGCTTTCTTT. Drawing the rest from reference TRBV29-1 and TRBJ1-1, the complete variable domain is SAVISQKPSRDICQRGTSLTIQCQVDSQVTMMFWYRQQPGQSLTLIATANQGSEATYESGFVIDKFPISRPNLTFSTLTVSNMSPEDSSIYLCSSQGRHTEAFFGQGTRLTVV.

This chain uses TRBV30 with TRBJ2-6; D gene ambiguous. Trimming removed 0 bases from V and 0 bases from J, with 15 bases in between. This CDR3 is 18 amino acids long. Germline lookup yields CDR1 GTSNPN and CDR2 SVGIG (reference sequence). The CDR3 loop reads CAWSVARLSASGANVLTF. DNA for the CDR3: TGTGCCTGGAGTGTAGCCAGGCTCTCGGCCTCTGGGGCCAACGTCCTGACTTTC.

This clonotype came up many times. This rearrangement joins TRBV7-9 to TRBJ2-2, with TRBD2 identical over 7 bases. J was trimmed by 0 bases and V by 4 bases; bases with no gene match: 5. Germline V gene lookup returns CDR1 SEHNR and CDR2 FQNEAQ (reference sequence). There are 16 residues in the CDR3. CDR3 protein: CASSSERGANTGELFF. CDR3 in DNA: TGTGCCAGCAGCTCCGAGCGGGGCGCGAACACCGGGGAGCTGTTTTTT.

This clonotype was seen many times. The V call is TRBV7-2, the J call TRBJ1-5, with 8 bases matching TRBD1. J gave up 7 bases and V 6 bases, and 11 bases lay outside the gene matches. CDR3 length equals 15 residues. Germline lookup yields CDR1 SGHTA and CDR2 FQGNSA. Here the CDR3 reads CASSPKRTGTQPQHF. The CDR3 DNA follows: TGTGCCAGCAGTCCCAAGAGGACAGGGACCCAGCCCCAGCATTTT.

This clonotype was seen once. The rearrangement joins TRBV4-3 to TRBJ2-5; D unresolved. Germline V gene data show CDR1 as LGHNA and CDR2 as YSLEER. With 1 base removed from V and 5 bases from J, the gap between germline ends came to 17 bases. The CDR3 sequence is 16 residues long. The CDR3 here is CASSQVVIPPGETQYF. The CDR3 DNA follows: TGCGCCAGCAGCCAAGTTGTGATCCCCCCCGGGGAGACCCAGTACTTC.

This clonotype came up many times. The chain combines TRBV5-1 with TRBJ2-7, with a tentative D call TRBD1 (6 bases). The CDR3 has 16 residues. CDR1 and CDR2 (germline): SGHRS, YFSETQ. Trimming stripped 4 bases from V and 4 bases from J, with 21 bases between. CDR3 coding DNA: TGCGCCAGCAGCGCAAGCACCGGGACACTCATTTACGAGCAGTACTTC. Its translation is CASSASTGTLIYEQYF.

This clonotype was detected many times. V gene TRBV10-3 combines with J gene TRBJ2-7, with 16 bases that match TRBD2. This CDR3 spans 19 amino acids. V trimming: 4 bases; J trimming: 2 bases; junction bases outside the gene matches: 11. The germline gives CDR1 ENHRY, CDR2 SYGVKD. CDR3 sequence: CAISGMGTSGRAGTYEQYF. In DNA form, the CDR3 reads TGTGCCATCAGTGGGATGGGGACTAGCGGGAGGGCCGGCACCTACGAGCAGTACTTC.

This clonotype has just a few counts. The chain links TRBV20-1 to TRBJ2-1; 9 bases are a match to TRBD2. The ends lost 5 bases at V and 10 bases at J; junction bases unmatched: 6. Per the germline V gene, CDR1 is DFQATT and CDR2 is SNEGSKA (reference sequence). This CDR3 is 12 amino acids long. CDR3 coding DNA: TGCAGTGCTCCTCTAGCGGGAAACGAGCAGTTCTTC. As protein: CSAPLAGNEQFF.

This clonotype appeared many times. The gene calls are TRBV7-6 and TRBJ2-5, with D possibly being TRBD1 (6 bases). CDR1 is SGHVS and CDR2 is FNYEAQ in the germline V gene. This CDR3 is built from 17 residues. Trimming took 0 bases from V and 5 from J, leaving 19 bases between them. For the CDR3, the DNA is TGTGCCAGCAGCTTAGCGGGGGCCGACTGGGTCTACGAGACCCAGTACTTC. This encodes CASSLAGADWVYETQYF.

This clonotype was detected ten times or more. V gene TRBV28 combines with J gene TRBJ2-3; 14 bases align to TRBD2. With V trimmed by 4 bases and J by 2 bases, 11 bases remained unmatched. Germline CDR1 MDHEN, CDR2 SYDVKM. The CDR3 is 19 amino acids. The chain's CDR3 is CASSSPPGLAGGLTDTQYF. In DNA form, the CDR3 reads TGTGCCAGCAGTTCCCCACCCGGACTAGCGGGAGGACTCACAGATACGCAGTATTTT.

This clonotype has at least ten counts. This chain links TRBV14 with TRBJ2-7; 11 bases agree with TRBD1. This CDR3 contains 16 residues. V was pared by 0 bases and J by 6 bases, with 7 bases of the junction left unmatched. Germline-derived CDR1 and CDR2 are SGHDN and FVKESK. CDR3 in DNA: TGTGCCAGCAGCCAAGAGGGACAGGGGGGAATCTTCGAGCAGTACTTC. Its protein product is CASSQEGQGGIFEQYF.

This clonotype was recorded many times. The rearrangement joins TRBV7-2 to TRBJ2-1, with D hard to call. Germline CDR1 is SGHTA and CDR2 is FQGNSA. Trimming left V 2 bases short and J 8 bases short, with 16 bases between. CDR3 length equals 15 residues. CDR3 sequence (DNA): TGTGCCAGCAGCTTAAACCCCCGACTTAGGGATGAGCAGTTCTTC. Translated, it gives CASSLNPRLRDEQFF.

This clonotype was counted at least ten times. The gene calls are TRBV12-3 or TRBV12-4 and TRBJ2-2, with unresolved D. The V end was cut by 2 bases, the J end by 7 bases, with 14 bases between. The CDR3 has 15 residues. This chain's CDR3 is CASSLMAGYDGELFF. The CDR3 nucleotides are TGTGCCAGCAGTTTAATGGCTGGGTATGACGGGGAGCTGTTTTTT.

This clonotype showed up many times. V is TRBV28 and J is TRBJ1-2; TRBD1 matches 7 bases. This CDR3 has 13 amino acids. Germline values: CDR1 MDHEN, CDR2 SYDVKM. V lost 6 bases and J lost 2; bases outside the gene matches: 3. CDR3 sequence reads: CASRVQGNYGYTF. CDR3 DNA sequence: TGTGCCAGCAGGGTACAGGGGAACTATGGCTACACCTTC.

This clonotype showed up just a few times. The genes are TRBV19 and TRBJ2-5; TRBD2 agrees at 13 bases. J was trimmed by 4 bases and V by 6 bases; bases with no gene match: 8. The CDR3 consists of 16 residues. The germline CDR1 and CDR2 sequences are LNHDA and SQIVND (reference sequence). The CDR3 nucleotides read TGTGCCAGTAGCGGACTAGCGGGAGACTTTGGAGAGACCCAGTACTTC. It codes for CASSGLAGDFGETQYF.